The subject of this entry is one T cell receptor (beta chain). Looked up from germline, CDR1 is MNHEY and CDR2 is SMNVEV (reference sequence). This CDR3 is built from 13 residues. V was pared by 8 bases and J by 6 bases, with 8 bases of the junction left unmatched. Measured with immunoSEQ multiplex PCR; TCRdb has only the in-frame clones, and not every one. In the table there are more than 65,000 clones, around 96% of which are singletons. This record comes from a study of technical replicates of blood from several donors. The origin of this receptor is a human donor in good health. The sequenced sample consisted of T cells isolated from PBMCs. The chain recombines TRBV27 with TRBJ2-3; 7 bases match TRBD1. The CDR3 nucleotides are TGTGCCAGCGCTCGGGACAGAATGGATACGCAGTATTTT. This codes for CASARDRMDTQYF.